These 17 T cell receptor beta chains originate from one sample sequenced in a study of blood T cell repertoires in COVID-19. The protocol was immunoSEQ multiplex PCR, while the TCRdb copy is restricted to in-frame clones and leaves out a portion. The sample lists roughly 100,000 clones, around 90% occurring once. Sequencing used peripheral blood. The receptors were gathered from a man older than 75 with acute or convalescent COVID-19.

CDR3 region: CASSRTPSSYEQYF. In nucleotides, the CDR3 is TGCGCCAGCAGCCGGACACCCAGCTCCTACGAGCAGTACTTC. This chain joins TRBV5-1 and TRBJ2-7; perhaps TRBD1 as D (5 bases). V was clipped by 4 bases and J by 0 bases, with 11 bases between them. This CDR3 region has 14 residues. Per germline, CDR1 SGHRS and CDR2 YFSETQ.

This chain connects TRBV11-3 to TRBJ2-1, with D tentatively TRBD1 (6 bases). The CDR3 sequence is 15 residues long. Trimming stripped 5 bases from V and 0 bases from J, with 11 bases between. CDR1 is SGHNT and CDR2 is YENEEA in the germline V gene. CDR3 loop: CASSIRQASYNEQFF. In DNA, the CDR3 is TGTGCCAGCAGCATTCGACAGGCCTCCTACAATGAGCAGTTCTTC. The whole variable domain, filled in from reference TRBV11-3 and TRBJ2-1, reads EAGVVQSPRYKIIEKKQPVAFWCNPISGHNTLYWYLQNLGQGPELLIRYENEEAVDDSQLPKDRFSAERLKGVDSTLKIQPAELGDSAVYLCASSIRQASYNEQFFGPGTRLTVL.

The chain recombines TRBV6-6 with TRBJ1-1; 8 positions agree with TRBD1. V dropped 6 bases and J dropped 3; count of bases not matched to a gene: 12. This CDR3 region has 16 residues. From germline, CDR1 is MNHNY and CDR2 SVGAGI (reference sequence). CDR3 DNA: TGTGCCAGCAGGTCAACAGTACAGGGGGTCGACACTGAAGCTTTCTTT. Its translation: CASRSTVQGVDTEAFF.

The rearrangement uses TRBV29-1 and TRBJ2-3; D may be TRBD2 (5 bases). This CDR3 comprises 15 residues. Germline values: CDR1 SQVTM, CDR2 ANQGSEA. Trimming left V 4 bases short and J 4 bases short, with 18 bases between. The CDR3 bases are TGCAGCGTTGCGGACCACCGGGCCGGGGCAGATACGCAGTATTTT. Protein sequence: CSVADHRAGADTQYF.

This clone came up a few times. This chain links TRBV12-3 or TRBV12-4 with TRBJ1-2; no reliable D call. Trimming pared 6 bases from V and 5 bases from J, leaving 13 bases between. CDR3 size: 13 residues. The CDR3 sequence: CASSPLRTYGYTF. CDR3 DNA sequence: TGTGCCAGCAGCCCCCTCAGGACTTATGGCTACACCTTC.

The chain couples TRBV19 to TRBJ1-2; 9 bases line up with TRBD1. This CDR3 has 14 amino acids. J lost 7 bases, V lost 4 bases, and 7 bases had no gene match. Looked up from germline, CDR1 is LNHDA and CDR2 is SQIVND (reference sequence). The DNA for the CDR3 is TGTGCCAGTAGTACGACAGGGGGTAAGACTGGCTACACCTTC. Its translation: CASSTTGGKTGYTF.

The rearrangement links TRBV23-1 to TRBJ1-3; TRBD1 might be the D (5 bases). TRBV23-1 is flagged as an ORF with uncertain function. The CDR3 is 12 residues long. The ends were cut back, 7 bases at V and 8 bases at J, with 12 bases in the middle. The CDR3 spells CASKTREDTIYF. The CDR3 coding sequence is TGCGCCAGCAAGACCAGGGAGGACACCATATATTTT.

The CDR3 nucleotides read TGTGCCAGCAGTTTGACAGGGTATGATGGCTACACCTTC. Translating gives CASSLTGYDGYTF. The chain uses TRBV7-3 and TRBJ1-2, with TRBD1 matching over 7 bases. Germline CDR1 reads SGHTA; CDR2 reads FQGTGA. There are 13 residues in the CDR3. The junction had 7 bases not matched to a gene; V was cut back by 6 bases and J by 6 bases. The full variable domain, completed using reference TRBV7-3 and TRBJ1-2, is GAGVSQTPSNKVTEKGKYVELRCDPISGHTALYWYRQSLGQGPEFLIYFQGTGAADDSGLPNDRFFAVRPEGSVSTLKIQRTERGDSAVYLCASSLTGYDGYTFGSGTRLTVV.

The table lists this clone with a few counts. V is TRBV7-9 and J is TRBJ2-7, with 7 bases identical to TRBD1. The CDR3 is 14 amino acids. With 5 bases clipped from V and 2 bases from J, the junction kept 6 bases outside the gene matches. From germline, CDR1 is SEHNR and CDR2 FQNEAQ (reference sequence). The CDR3 sequence is CASSLGDSPYEQYF. DNA for the CDR3: TGTGCCAGCAGCCTAGGGGACAGCCCCTACGAGCAGTACTTC.

The rearrangement links TRBV7-8 to TRBJ2-7, with 9 nucleotides matching TRBD1. V trimming: 1 base; J trimming: 0 bases; junction bases outside the gene matches: 1. CDR3 length equals 15 residues. Germline values: CDR1 SGHVS, CDR2 FQNEAQ. The CDR3, as DNA: TGTGCCAGCAGCTTAGAGGGACAGGGCTCCTACGAGCAGTACTTC. Translated, it gives CASSLEGQGSYEQYF.

The chain has TRBV5-4 and TRBJ2-2, with D uncertain. Trimming took off 4 bases at V and 6 bases at J, with 13 bases between the two ends. Germline V CDR1 and CDR2: SGHNT, YYREEE (reference sequence). The CDR3 loop spans 14 amino acids. In DNA form, the CDR3 reads TGTGCCAGCAGCCCATCCAACGCAGCCGGGGAGCTGTTTTTT. It codes for CASSPSNAAGELFF.

The chain recombines TRBV5-4 with TRBJ2-6; 7 bases agree with TRBD1. The germline V gene encodes CDR1 SGHNT and CDR2 YYREEE (reference sequence). This CDR3 is built from 16 residues. Trimming at V came to 6 bases and at J to 0 bases, leaving 6 bases not matched to a gene. CDR3 protein: CASTRDRLSGANVLTF. CDR3 coding DNA: TGTGCCAGCACCAGGGACAGACTCTCTGGGGCCAACGTCCTGACTTTC.

The V gene is TRBV6-5, the J gene TRBJ2-7; TRBD1 aligns across 10 bases. Germline CDR1 is MNHEY and CDR2 is SVGAGI. The ends lost 1 base at V and 7 bases at J; junction bases unmatched: 7. The CDR3 runs 15 residues. The CDR3 DNA follows: TGTGCCAGCAGTTACTTGGGGACAGGGGTGTGGGAGCAGTACTTC. The encoded protein is CASSYLGTGVWEQYF.

The V and J genes are TRBV27 and TRBJ2-3; possible D gene TRBD2, 6 bases. The CDR3 extends over 13 amino acids. Looked up from germline, CDR1 is MNHEY and CDR2 is SMNVEV (reference sequence). The ends were cut back, 8 bases at V and 1 base at J, with 10 bases in the middle. CDR3 residues: CASGASGTDTQYF. The CDR3 coding sequence is TGTGCCAGCGGGGCTAGCGGCACAGATACGCAGTATTTT.

V usage is TRBV7-3 and J usage is TRBJ2-3; 8 bases fit TRBD1. From germline, CDR1 is SGHTA and CDR2 FQGTGA. The CDR3 loop spans 15 amino acids. After removal of 4 bases from V and 1 base from J, the junction contained 4 bases not matched to a gene. This CDR3 reads CASSSGGAGTDTQYF. Here the CDR3 DNA reads TGTGCCAGCAGCTCAGGGGGCGCGGGCACAGATACGCAGTATTTT.

The genes are TRBV28 and TRBJ1-5, with D perhaps TRBD1 (5 bases). CDR1 is MDHEN and CDR2 is SYDVKM in the germline V gene. The CDR3 contains 17 residues. The V end was cut by 2 bases, the J end by 4 bases, with 18 bases between. The CDR3 DNA is TGTGCCAGCAGTTTAGGTCGTAGCCCGACAGCAAATCAGCCCCAGCATTTT. Its translation is CASSLGRSPTANQPQHF.

This rearrangement joins TRBV3-1 (or the pseudogene TRBV3-2) to TRBJ2-7; 8 nucleotides match TRBD1. This CDR3 region has 12 residues. CDR1 is LGHDT, CDR2 YNNKEL, per germline (reference sequence). Trimming cost V 4 bases and J 7 bases; bases outside gene matches: 3. The chain's CDR3 is CASSRQGREQYF. The CDR3 nucleotides read TGTGCCAGCAGCCGACAGGGGAGGGAGCAGTACTTC.